The sequence of this T cell receptor (beta chain) was determined in a study of shared clonotypes between healthy human individuals (dated by TCRdb to 2019 to 2021). Background for the entire study: A couple of women and three men aged 18 to 49 years were included in the cohort. For each donor, CD4 naive and CD4 memory were each run on three plates, CD8 naive on two plates, and CD8 memory on one plate. To estimate repertoire size and how much clonotype sharing occurs between individuals, the study deeply sequenced the blood TCR repertoires of roughly 5 healthy adults. Different laboratories and diverse techniques were used to prepare libraries and sequence TCR repertoires, to increase sequencing depth and limit assay-specific biases. Leukapheresis yielded between about 0.9 and 9.5 billion PBMCs per donor. The investigation overall reported the following: The small number of donors limited the genetic and exposure-history diversity represented. Pairwise subsampling led to the expectation that sequencing depth would affect the degree of clonotype sharing among donors. Incomplete sequencing was indicated by rarefaction of sorted-subset datasets, despite the large sequencing depth. Compared with non-shared clonotypes, clonotypes shared by all four sorted-subset donors had higher generation probabilities. Sampling was limited to blood, and TCR repertoires in tissue likely differ from TCR repertoires in blood. About 5% of naive CD4, 3.5% of naive CD8, approximately 2% of memory CD4, and around 0.42% of memory CD8 clonotypes were shared across a few donors. Estimated clonotype richness was generally larger for naive than for memory subsets.

TCR CDR3 regions were amplified from genomic DNA by multiplex PCR using the deep immunoSEQ assay. Extracted genomic DNA from each cell subset was spread evenly across all wells of several immunoSEQ 96-well plates, with each plate serving as a replicate. For sorted subsets, around 200 ng genomic DNA, equal to about 30,000 T cell genomes, was loaded into each replicate PCR. Purified libraries were quantified with a Qubit 3.0 fluorometer, sized on a Bioanalyzer 2100, and re-quantified with the KAPA Library Quantification kit. Every immunoSEQ 96-well plate was sequenced on a separate single-read 150-cycle Illumina NextSeq 550 flow cell. As for how the authors treated the data: Because the immunoSEQ output held only junctional sequences and lacked quality scores, the filtering could not match the filtering applied to full-length reads. Sequences were annotated with PyIR, a Python wrapper for IgBLAST v1.9, using IMGT germline references to assign V/J genes and CDR3. Reads were filtered out if the reads had weak V/J assignments (E-value above 1e-6), no CDR3, stop codons, out-of-frame junctions, or ambiguous translated residues. V3J clonotypes were defined as sequences sharing an identical inferred V gene, J gene, and CDR3 amino acid sequence. Percentage overlap between repertoires was calculated by dividing the number of shared unique clonotypes by the size of the smaller repertoire. Repertoire richness was assessed with RTK rarefaction, the Chao1 estimator, and Recon v2.1 estimates of unobserved clonotypes. OLGA was used to compute generation probabilities for all TCRbeta clonotypes that the gDNA method yielded from a handful of donors. What TCRdb holds here is the immuneACCESS table cut down to in-frame rearrangements. Part of the clones is not present; checked against another copy, under half of the missing clones reflect an unresolved V gene, and the others are unexplained. V and J calls and clone size are copied from that table; D and trimming were computed from the DNA. A total of under 1 million clones appear in this sample, over 90% of them only once. Together, the top ten hold about 25% of the sample.

For the CD8 naive samples, CD45RO-negative cells were positively selected for CCR7, yielding a CD45RA+CCR7+ population from which TemRA cells were excluded. Healthy HIV-negative adults with no recently reported acute infections or vaccinations were included as donors. Every donor was a Caucasian adult living in Nashville, Tennessee, USA. After blood collection by leukapheresis, PBMCs were isolated using Ficoll-Histopaque density gradient centrifugation and then cryopreserved in the vapor phase of liquid nitrogen. Purity and quantity of every magnetically sorted T cell population were checked by analytical flow cytometry. Genomic DNA was isolated from every sorted fraction and measured by UV absorbance on a Nanodrop 2000c. From the cysteine up to the phenylalanine, the CDR3 has a length of 15 residues. Only the CDR3 DNA is retained, 45 bases long and in frame from the first base. V loses 3 bases, J loses 2 bases, and the germline ends lie 16 bases apart. According to the germline V gene, CDR1 reads SQVTM and CDR2 reads ANQGSEA.

Notes on this clone: Its antigen specificity is not known. Nothing much larger sits one base from this clone, and base qualities are not available.

The chain is encoded by TRBV29-1 joined to TRBJ2-5; the D gene is perhaps TRBD2, on 6 matching bases. Sequencing used naive CD8+ T cells sorted from blood. The cell subset or site tag for this specimen amounts to: CD45RA+CCR7+. The receptor was isolated from a man between 25 and 39 years old in good health. The DNA is TGCAGCGTTGATAGGTTAGCGGATTCACAAGAGACCCAGTACTTC. Its amino acids are CSVDRLADSQETQYF.